The entry that follows covers one T cell receptor beta chain sequence. Its specificity is unknown. The germline V gene encodes CDR1 MNHEY and CDR2 SMNVEV (reference sequence). This CDR3 has 13 residues. Trimming removed 5 bases at V and 5 bases at J, with 13 bases between. This sample was taken from a study of CD8+ T cells in alopecia areata. The study's findings and limits: For lesional scalp, especially alopecia totalis/universalis, clonality was higher than in normal scalp. Sequence data from scalp samples additionally include resident alphabeta T cells of normal skin.

Patients with alopecia areata provided lesional scalp punch biopsies as well as peripheral blood. Extracted RNA was reverse transcribed, and the resulting cDNA served as sequencing template. Clones were sequenced by immunoSEQ multiplex PCR, and TCRdb holds only the in-frame ones, with some missing. The sample has under 150,000 clones; around 50% are singletons. The source material was NKG2D-low CD8+ T cells sorted from blood. This chain connects TRBV27 to TRBJ2-7, with TRBD2 as a possible D gene (6 bases). The source is a human donor with alopecia areata. CDR3: CASSPPGGDEQYF. In nucleotides, the CDR3 is TGTGCCAGCAGTCCTCCCGGAGGGGACGAGCAGTACTTC.